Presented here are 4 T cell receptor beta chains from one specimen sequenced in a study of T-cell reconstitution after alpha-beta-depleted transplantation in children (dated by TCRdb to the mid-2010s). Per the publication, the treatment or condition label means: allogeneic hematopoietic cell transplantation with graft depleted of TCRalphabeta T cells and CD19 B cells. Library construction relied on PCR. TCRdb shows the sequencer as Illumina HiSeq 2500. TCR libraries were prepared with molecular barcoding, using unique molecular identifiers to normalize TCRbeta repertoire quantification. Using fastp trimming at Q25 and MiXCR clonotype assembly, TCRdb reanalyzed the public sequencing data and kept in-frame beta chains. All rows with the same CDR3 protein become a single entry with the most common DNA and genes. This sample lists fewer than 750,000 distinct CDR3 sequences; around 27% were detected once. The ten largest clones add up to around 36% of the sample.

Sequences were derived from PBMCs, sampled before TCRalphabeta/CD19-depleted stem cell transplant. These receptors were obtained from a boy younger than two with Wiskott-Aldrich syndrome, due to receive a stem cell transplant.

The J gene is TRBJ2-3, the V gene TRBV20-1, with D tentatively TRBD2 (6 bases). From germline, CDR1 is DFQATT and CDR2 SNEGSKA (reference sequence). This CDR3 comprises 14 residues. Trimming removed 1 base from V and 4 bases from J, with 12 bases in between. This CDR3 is CSARAAAGSDTQYF. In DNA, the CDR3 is TGCAGTGCTAGAGCCGCTGCGGGATCAGATACGCAGTATTTT.

In DNA form, the CDR3 reads TGTGCCAGCAGCTTGGGACTGGACAACTACAATGAGCAGTTCTTC. This sequence encodes CASSLGLDNYNEQFF. The chain has TRBV7-6 and TRBJ2-1, with D possibly being TRBD2 (6 bases). The CDR3 spans 15 residues. Trimming pared 3 bases from V and 3 bases from J, leaving 12 bases between. The V gene's germline CDR1 is SGHVS and CDR2 FNYEAQ.

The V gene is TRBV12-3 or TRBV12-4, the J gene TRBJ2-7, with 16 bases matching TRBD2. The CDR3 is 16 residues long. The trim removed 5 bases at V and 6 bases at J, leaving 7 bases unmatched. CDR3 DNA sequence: TGTGCCAGCAGTCAGGGACTAGCGGGAGGGCCGGGCGAGCAGTACTTC. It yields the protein CASSQGLAGGPGEQYF.

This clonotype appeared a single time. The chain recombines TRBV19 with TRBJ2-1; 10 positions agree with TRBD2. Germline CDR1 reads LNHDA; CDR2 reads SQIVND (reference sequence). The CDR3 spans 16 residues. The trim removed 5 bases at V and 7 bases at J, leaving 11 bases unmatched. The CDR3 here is CASSARAGGLWNEQFF. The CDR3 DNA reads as TGTGCCAGTAGTGCGAGAGCGGGAGGGTTGTGGAATGAGCAGTTCTTC.